The 29 T cell receptor beta chains in this list originate from one sample, sequenced in a study of response to subunit inactivated influenza vaccine. TCRdb re-called the RT-PCR reads with MiXCR, one entry per CDR3 protein. The sample includes some 850,000 distinct CDR3 sequences, approximately 17% of them seen just once. The sample was PBMCs from blood, taken around 5 days after vaccination. These receptors originate from a man aged 50 to 60 who received an inactivated influenza vaccine.

This clonotype was found a few times. The chain joins TRBV5-1 to TRBJ2-1; D is uncertain. This CDR3 has 12 residues. Trimming removed 4 bases at V and 6 bases at J, with 8 bases between. Per the germline V gene, CDR1 is SGHRS and CDR2 is YFSETQ. The CDR3 DNA sequence: TGCGCCAGCAGCGTTAGGGCCAATGAGCAGTTCTTC. Encoded protein: CASSVRANEQFF. Supplemented by reference TRBV5-1 and TRBJ2-1, the full variable domain reads KAGVTQTPRYLIKTRGQQVTLSCSPISGHRSVSWYQQTPGQGLQFLFEYFSETQRNKGNFPGRFSGRQFSNSRSEMNVSTLELGDSALYLCASSVRANEQFFGPGTRLTVL.

This clonotype was counted between two and nine times. This chain uses TRBV12-3 or TRBV12-4 with TRBJ2-1; 9 nucleotides match TRBD2. Trimming at V came to 4 bases and at J to 9 bases, leaving 7 bases not matched to a gene. This CDR3 is 14 amino acids long. Here the CDR3 reads CASSSYSGSSEQFF. The DNA of the CDR3 is TGTGCCAGCAGTTCTTATAGCGGGAGCTCTGAGCAGTTCTTC.

This clonotype was observed a few times. The rearrangement links TRBV20-1 to TRBJ1-6; 7 bases agree with TRBD1. V gave up 2 bases and J gave up 7 bases; unmatched junction bases: 8. Germline V CDR1 and CDR2: DFQATT, SNEGSKA (reference sequence). This CDR3 comprises 15 residues. The CDR3 DNA reads as TGCAGTGCTAGAACCTCCGGGACAGCAAATTCACCCCTCCACTTT. Its translation: CSARTSGTANSPLHF.

This clonotype has only a few counts. This chain uses TRBV20-1 with TRBJ2-1, with D unresolved. The CDR3 covers 12 residues. V was pared by 0 bases and J by 5 bases, with 5 bases between. The germline gives CDR1 DFQATT, CDR2 SNEGSKA (reference sequence). The CDR3 here is CSARDNNNEQFF. The CDR3 DNA follows: TGCAGTGCTAGAGATAACAACAATGAGCAGTTCTTC.

In this sample, this clonotype turned up a few times. The genes are TRBV7-2 and TRBJ2-2; 8 bases are shared with TRBD2. This CDR3 has 15 residues. Germline loops: CDR1 SGHTA, CDR2 FQGNSA. After removal of 3 bases from V and 4 bases from J, the junction contained 4 bases not matched to a gene. CDR3 coding DNA: TGTGCCAGCAGCTTCGGGACTAGTAGCACCGGGGAGCTGTTTTTT. It encodes CASSFGTSSTGELFF.

This clonotype was detected many times. The chain employs TRBV6-5 and TRBJ1-1; no reliable D call. Germline CDR1 MNHEY, CDR2 SVGAGI. The V end was cut by 2 bases, the J end by 5 bases, with 15 bases between. The CDR3 has 15 residues. The CDR3 reads CASSYLITVPTEAFF. The CDR3 DNA is TGTGCCAGCAGTTACCTCATCACAGTCCCTACTGAAGCTTTCTTT.

This clonotype has just a few counts. The genes are TRBV11-2 and TRBJ2-1; D possibly corresponds to TRBD1 (5 bases). Germline lookup yields CDR1 SGHAT and CDR2 FQNNGV. This CDR3 is built from 12 residues. V lost 5 bases, J lost 10 bases, and 12 bases lay in between. The CDR3 bases are TGTGCCAGCAGCCCTGAGGACATCGAGCAGTTCTTC. Translation gives CASSPEDIEQFF.

The chain has TRBV20-1 and TRBJ2-3, with TRBD2 matching 9 bases. The trim removed 2 bases at V and 5 bases at J, leaving 8 bases unmatched. This CDR3 is 15 amino acids long. The germline V gene encodes CDR1 DFQATT and CDR2 SNEGSKA (reference sequence). CDR3 in DNA: TGCAGTGCTAGATCGACTAGCGGATCCAAAGATACGCAGTATTTT. Residues: CSARSTSGSKDTQYF.

The V gene is TRBV12-3 or TRBV12-4, the J gene TRBJ2-1, with TRBD2 identical over 8 bases. With V trimmed by 2 bases and J by 2 bases, 2 bases remained unmatched. The CDR3 totals 15 residues. The CDR3 protein is CASSLREGAYNEQFF. As DNA, the CDR3 is TGTGCCAGCAGTTTACGGGAGGGCGCCTACAATGAGCAGTTCTTC.

This clonotype turned up a few times. V is TRBV29-1 and J is TRBJ2-5; D may correspond to TRBD1 or TRBD2 (7 bases each). Deletions cut 3 bases from V and 9 bases from J, with 11 bases between. CDR3 length: 11 residues. Germline V gene data show CDR1 as SQVTM and CDR2 as ANQGSEA. CDR3 nucleotide sequence: TGCAGCGTTGACAGGGGGGGGGCCCAGTACTTC. Amino acids: CSVDRGGAQYF. Together with reference TRBV29-1 and TRBJ2-5, the CDR3 gives the full variable domain: SAVISQKPSRDICQRGTSLTIQCQVDSQVTMMFWYRQQPGQSLTLIATANQGSEATYESGFVIDKFPISRPNLTFSTLTVSNMSPEDSSIYLCSVDRGGAQYFGPGTRLLVL.

In this sample, this clonotype turned up many times. The chain recombines TRBV6-1 with TRBJ1-4; weak D call: TRBD1 (5 bases). Germline V CDR1 and CDR2: MNHNS, SASEGT. CDR3 length: 15 residues. V was trimmed by 6 bases and J by 3 bases, leaving 14 bases between them. The CDR3 DNA sequence: TGTGCCAGCAGAGGAGGGGCCCTACCTAATGAAAAACTGTTTTTT. The encoded protein is CASRGGALPNEKLFF.

This clonotype was detected many times. V usage is TRBV20-1 and J usage is TRBJ2-7; no definite D call. Germline loops: CDR1 DFQATT, CDR2 SNEGSKA (reference sequence). Trimming left V 6 bases short and J 1 base short, with 16 bases between. The CDR3 sequence is 14 residues long. CDR3 sequence: CSAPVNRNSYEQYF. In DNA form, the CDR3 reads TGCAGTGCCCCAGTTAACCGTAATTCCTACGAGCAGTACTTC.

This clonotype was found a few times. The CDR3 region is CAVGEGYLNEQFF. CDR3 DNA: TGTGCCGTAGGAGAGGGGTATCTCAATGAGCAGTTCTTC. V gene TRBV28 combines with J gene TRBJ2-1; D may match TRBD1 or TRBD2 (5 bases each). The germline V and J ends were trimmed by 11 bases and 6 bases, with 17 bases remaining between them. The CDR3 contains 13 residues. Germline values: CDR1 MDHEN, CDR2 SYDVKM.

This clonotype was observed a handful of times. The gene calls are TRBV29-1 and TRBJ2-1; D is perhaps TRBD2 (6 bases). CDR3 size: 13 residues. CDR1 is SQVTM, CDR2 ANQGSEA, per germline. V shed 5 bases and J shed 5 bases, with 13 bases lying between them. The chain's CDR3 is CSVFLGGDNEQFF. CDR3 in DNA: TGCAGCGTTTTTCTCGGGGGTGACAATGAGCAGTTCTTC.

The rearrangement joins TRBV6-5 to TRBJ2-1, with 7 bases that match TRBD2. V lost 0 bases, J lost 9 bases, and 2 bases stayed unmatched. This CDR3 is built from 13 residues. From germline, CDR1 is MNHEY and CDR2 SVGAGI. The CDR3 region is CASSYSGGSEQFF. DNA of the CDR3: TGTGCCAGCAGTTACTCGGGGGGGAGTGAGCAGTTCTTC.

This clonotype was counted a few times. CDR3 protein: CASSQELAGGTDTQYF. DNA for the CDR3: TGCGCCAGCAGCCAAGAACTAGCGGGAGGTACAGATACGCAGTATTTT. The rearrangement links TRBV4-3 to TRBJ2-3; 12 bases are shared with TRBD2. Germline V gene sequence: CDR1 LGHNA, CDR2 YSLEER. The CDR3 extends over 16 amino acids. Trimming removed 0 bases from V and 3 bases from J; junction bases left unmatched: 1.

This clonotype was counted between two and nine times. The chain employs TRBV27 and TRBJ1-1, with D possibly matching TRBD1 (6 bases). The CDR3 runs 13 residues. The germline V gene encodes CDR1 MNHEY and CDR2 SMNVEV (reference sequence). Trimming took 4 bases from V and 6 from J, leaving 12 bases between them. CDR3 region: CASSWGGAAEAFF. CDR3 nucleotide sequence: TGTGCCAGCAGTTGGGGGGGGGCGGCTGAAGCTTTCTTT.

V and J are TRBV7-6 and TRBJ2-1; 10 positions agree with TRBD2. Per germline, CDR1 SGHVS and CDR2 FNYEAQ. The length of the CDR3 is 18 residues. The V gene end was trimmed by 1 base and the J gene end by 0 bases; junction bases not matched to a gene: 6. CDR3 DNA sequence: TGTGCCAGCAGCTTAGGGACTAGCGGACCCAGCTCCTACAATGAGCAGTTCTTC. Translation: CASSLGTSGPSSYNEQFF.

This clonotype was seen a few times. The V and J genes are TRBV28 and TRBJ1-4; D is unclear. In germline, CDR1 is MDHEN, CDR2 SYDVKM. The CDR3 runs to 16 residues. Between the trimmed V and J ends, which lost 4 bases and 5 bases, there was a span of 17 bases. The CDR3 reads CASSSSRSSFNEKLFF. In DNA, the CDR3 is TGTGCCAGCAGTTCCTCACGAAGCTCCTTCAATGAAAAACTGTTTTTT.

The J gene is TRBJ2-1, the V gene TRBV20-1; 14 bases are a match to TRBD2. Germline V CDR1 and CDR2: DFQATT, SNEGSKA (reference sequence). The CDR3 runs to 17 residues. The V gene end was trimmed by 1 base and the J gene end by 0 bases; junction bases not matched to a gene: 2. The CDR3 loop reads CSARGTSGRSSYNEQFF. The CDR3, as DNA: TGCAGTGCTAGAGGGACTAGCGGGAGGAGCTCCTACAATGAGCAGTTCTTC.

The chain combines TRBV7-2 with TRBJ2-5, with unresolved D. Germline V CDR1 and CDR2: SGHTA, FQGNSA. The CDR3 runs to 14 residues. V lost 5 bases to trimming and J lost 2 bases, with 12 bases between them. CDR3 nucleotide sequence: TGTGCCAGCAGCCCCTGGGTCAGTCAAGAGACCCAGTACTTC. Encoded protein: CASSPWVSQETQYF.

The chain combines TRBV3-1 with TRBJ2-2, with D possibly being TRBD1 (5 bases). The V gene lost 0 bases and the J gene lost 5 bases, with 13 bases spanning the gap. The CDR3 sequence is 16 residues long. Germline CDR1 and CDR2: LGHDT and YNNKEL (reference sequence). CDR3 protein: CASSQESSGRTGELFF. DNA for the CDR3: TGTGCCAGCAGCCAAGAGAGCTCAGGGCGTACCGGGGAGCTGTTTTTT.

The chain links TRBV7-2 to TRBJ2-7; D may correspond to TRBD1 or TRBD2 (5 bases each). Germline loops: CDR1 SGHTA, CDR2 FQGNSA. CDR3 length: 17 residues. The germline V and J ends were trimmed by 5 bases and 0 bases, with 20 bases remaining between them. For the CDR3, the DNA is TGTGCCAGCAGCGCTAGGGACGGACCCTCCTACTCCTACGAGCAGTACTTC. It specifies CASSARDGPSYSYEQYF.

The rearrangement links TRBV4-2 to TRBJ2-1; TRBD2 matches at 7 bases. The germline CDR1 and CDR2 sequences are LGHNA and YNFKEQ. Trimming at V came to 4 bases and at J to 9 bases, leaving 12 bases not matched to a gene. There are 15 residues in the CDR3. CDR3 region: CASSRAAGALSEQFF. The CDR3, as DNA: TGTGCCAGCAGCCGTGCGGCGGGAGCGCTGAGTGAGCAGTTCTTC.

This clonotype has just a few counts. The V and J genes are TRBV18 and TRBJ2-7, with D tentatively TRBD1 or TRBD2 (5 bases each). V was clipped by 3 bases and J by 7 bases, with 13 bases between them. CDR3 length: 13 residues. Germline assignment: CDR1 KGHSH and CDR2 LQKENI. CDR3 in DNA: TGTGCCAGCTCACCTCCGGGGCTCGGTGAGCAGTACTTC. It is translated as CASSPPGLGEQYF.

This clonotype turned up a few times. The genes are TRBV5-1 and TRBJ2-7, with D possibly being TRBD2 (6 bases). CDR3 length equals 14 residues. CDR1 is SGHRS, CDR2 YFSETQ, per germline. Trimming left V 3 bases short and J 1 base short, with 11 bases between. This CDR3 is CASSWAAGSYEQYF. As DNA, the CDR3 is TGCGCCAGCAGCTGGGCGGCGGGGTCCTACGAGCAGTACTTC.

This clonotype showed up many times. The V and J genes are TRBV12-3 or TRBV12-4 and TRBJ2-5, with D possibly matching TRBD1 (6 bases). Trimming removed 6 bases from V and 2 bases from J, with 10 bases in between. The CDR3 is 13 amino acids. The CDR3 DNA is TGTGCCAGCAGGAGGGGGATTCAAGAGACCCAGTACTTC. It translates to CASRRGIQETQYF.

This chain links TRBV10-3 with TRBJ2-5; unclear D gene. The length of the CDR3 is 11 residues. Trimming pared 4 bases from V and 3 bases from J, leaving 3 bases between. Germline V gene sequence: CDR1 ENHRY, CDR2 SYGVKD. As DNA, the CDR3 is TGTGCCATCAGTGCCGAAGAGACCCAGTACTTC. This gives the protein CAISAEETQYF.

The chain is built from TRBV20-1 and TRBJ1-1; possible D gene TRBD1, 6 bases. CDR1 is DFQATT, CDR2 SNEGSKA, per germline (reference sequence). Trimming removed 1 base from V and 4 bases from J, with 19 bases in between. The CDR3 consists of 16 residues. CDR3 loop: CSARAPTGYQGTEAFF. The DNA of the CDR3 is TGCAGTGCTAGAGCGCCGACAGGCTACCAGGGCACTGAAGCTTTCTTT.